The 6 T cell receptor delta chains given below trace back to one sample, sequenced in a study of Vδ1+ human thymocytes. RNA was extracted from the cells and then reverse transcribed. CDR3 amplicons came from multiplex PCR with pooled V-gene forward and constant-region reverse primers. TCRdb re-called the multiplex PCR reads using CATT. Among roughly 50,000 delta-chain clones listed, more than 15% were seen once. General study findings and limits: In the thymus, TRG and TRD repertoires looked highly polyclonal with Gaussian CDR3 lengths.

Antigen specificity for these receptors is unknown. The sequenced sample was Vdelta1+ gamma-delta thymocytes from the thymus. Subset denoted: FACS-sorted CD3+ TCRalphabeta- TCRVdelta1+ TCRVdelta2- thymocytes. The receptors here all came from a boy less than two years old who had congenital heart surgery.

This clone was seen only a few times. The junction shows a germline mismatch at one end, possibly a read error. The rearrangement joins TRDV1 to TRDJ1; TRDD3 matches 9 bases. Germline CDR1 TSWWSYY, CDR2 QGS. The CDR3 has 18 amino acids. The CDR3 DNA follows: TGTGCTCTTGGGAAACTTCCCGACTGGGGGACCCCAGGAACCAAACTCATCTTT. Translation: CALGKLPDWGTPGTKLIF.

V is TRDV1 and J is TRDJ1, with 9 bases matching TRDD3. The J segment lost 5 bases and the V segment lost 4 bases, leaving 14 bases of the junction unmatched. The CDR3 sequence is 17 residues long. Germline CDR1 TSWWSYY, CDR2 QGS. Written as DNA, the CDR3 is TGTGCTCTTGGGGGCACTTGTAATCTGGGGGATCATGATAAACTCATCTTT. The encoded protein is CALGGTCNLGDHDKLIF.

This clone turned up a few times. The chain couples TRDV1 to TRDJ1; TRDD3 matches 10 bases. V lost 5 bases and J lost 0; bases outside the gene matches: 30. Germline values: CDR1 TSWWSYY, CDR2 QGS. The CDR3 sequence is 24 residues long. CDR3 bases: TGTGCTCTTGGGAAAACGTCCTTCCGTATTGGGGGATACCCTCGAGGGGAATACACCGATAAACTCATCTTT. Encoded protein: CALGKTSFRIGGYPRGEYTDKLIF.

This clone is classed as medium-sized. Different DNA sequences within this sample yield the same CDR3. The V call is TRDV2, the J call TRDJ1; 10 nucleotides line up with TRDD3. Trimming cost V 3 bases and J 0 bases; bases outside gene matches: 6. Germline CDR1 GEAIGNYY, CDR2 EKD. The CDR3 totals 16 residues. The CDR3 bases are TGTGCCTGTGACCAGTACTGGGGGATGGACACCGATAAACTCATCTTT. Protein product: CACDQYWGMDTDKLIF.

This clone showed up just a few times. The chain carries TRDV1 and TRDJ1; tentative D call: TRDD3 (6 bases). This CDR3 is built from 14 residues. V was shortened by 2 bases and J by 3 bases, with 10 bases between the two germline ends. The germline V gene encodes CDR1 TSWWSYY and CDR2 QGS. This chain's CDR3 is CALGETRGSDKLIF. DNA for the CDR3: TGTGCTCTTGGGGAAACGCGGGGATCCGATAAACTCATCTTT.

This clone was recorded a few times. The chain has TRDV1 and TRDJ1; perhaps TRDD3 as D (5 bases). Trimming stripped 1 base from V and 3 bases from J, with 15 bases between. CDR1 and CDR2 (germline): TSWWSYY, QGS. This CDR3 is 16 amino acids long. The CDR3 loop reads CALGERVNNGADKLIF. DNA for the CDR3: TGTGCTCTTGGGGAACGAGTTAATAATGGGGCCGATAAACTCATCTTT.